The rows below give T cell receptor beta chains drawn from one sample of a study of blood T cell repertoires in COVID-19. Generated by immunoSEQ multiplex PCR, the TCRdb table keeps only in-frame clones and is missing some. The table has some 250,000 clones, approximately 86% seen once. The specimen was peripheral blood. Every receptor here comes from a man under 40 with active or convalescent COVID-19. Each CDR3 is given with its conserved first and last residue. D genes are given only for firm matches. Size is omitted from some rows. Given values are once, few, many or a class for expanded clones.

CDR3 protein	CDR3 DNA	D gene	J gene	clone size	V gene
CASLIRLRSYNEQFF	TGTGCCAGCCTAATTCGACTACGCTCCTACAATGAGCAGTTCTTC	NA	TRBJ2-1	NA	TRBV12-1
CAILETGGHEAF	TGTGCCATTCTTGAGACAGGGGGGCACGAGGCCTTC	TRBD1	TRBJ1-2	NA	TRBV2
CASSKAGSGTDLDTEAFF	TGCGCCAGCAGCAAAGCCGGTTCAGGGACTGACCTGGACACTGAAGCTTTCTTT	NA	TRBJ1-1	NA	TRBV4-1
CASSRDRGNYNEQFF	TGTGCCAGCAGCCGCGACAGGGGAAACTACAATGAGCAGTTCTTC	TRBD1	TRBJ2-1	NA	TRBV7-8
CASSLFFGEVRSLNEQFF	TGTGCCAGCAGCTTATTTTTTGGAGAGGTCCGCTCCCTTAATGAGCAGTTCTTC	NA	TRBJ2-1	once	TRBV11-2
CASSYERGGRIEQFF	TGTGCCAGCAGCTATGAGCGGGGGGGCCGAATTGAGCAGTTCTTC	TRBD2	TRBJ2-1	NA	TRBV5-6
CASSIQVAGGPWSGELFF	TGTGCCAGTAGTATTCAGGTAGCGGGGGGGCCATGGTCTGGGGAGCTGTTTTTT	TRBD2	TRBJ2-2	NA	TRBV19
CASSQSQGVNGNTIYF	TGTGCCAGTAGCCAAAGTCAAGGGGTAAATGGAAACACCATATATTTT	NA	TRBJ1-3	NA	TRBV4-2
CASSQDIMAQETQYF	TGTGCCAGCAGCCAAGATATAATGGCCCAAGAGACCCAGTACTTC	NA	TRBJ2-5	once	TRBV3-1/TRBV3-2
CSVERQTRFYGYTF	TGCAGCGTCGAAAGACAGACCCGTTTCTATGGCTACACCTTC	NA	TRBJ1-2	NA	TRBV29-1
CASTPRGARPLEKLFF	TGTGCCAGTACCCCCCGGGGGGCCCGGCCGTTGGAAAAACTGTTTTTT	NA	TRBJ1-4	NA	TRBV19
CASSYSQARVGTEAFF	TGTGCCAGCAGTTACTCCCAGGCGAGGGTCGGAACTGAAGCTTTCTTT	NA	TRBJ1-1	NA	TRBV6-5
CASKLSANYGYTF	TGTGCCAGCAAATTGTCTGCTAACTATGGCTACACCTTC	NA	TRBJ1-2	NA	TRBV27
CASIGPFHTEAFF	TGTGCCAGCATTGGCCCATTCCACACTGAAGCTTTCTTT	NA	TRBJ1-1	NA	TRBV6-5
CASSPGTGNSYEQYF	TGCGCCAGCAGCCCCGGGACAGGCAATTCCTACGAGCAGTACTTC	TRBD1	TRBJ2-7	NA	TRBV10-1
CASSQERRGGQDTQYF	TGCGCCAGCAGCCAAGAGAGGCGGGGGGGCCAAGATACGCAGTATTTT	TRBD2	TRBJ2-3	NA	TRBV4-1
CASSQDSVRGGNYGYTF	TGCGCCAGCAGCCAAGATTCCGTAAGAGGTGGGAACTATGGCTACACCTTC	NA	TRBJ1-2	NA	TRBV4-3
CASSRDRVEKLFF	TGTGCCAGCAGCCGGGACAGGGTGGAAAAACTGTTTTTT	TRBD1	TRBJ1-4	NA	TRBV6-5
CASSLNVAGGLDEQFF	TGTGCCAGCAGCTTAAACGTAGCGGGGGGCTTGGATGAGCAGTTCTTC	TRBD2	TRBJ2-1	NA	TRBV13
CASSSLLYRANYEQYF	TGTGCCAGCAGCTCGCTTTTGTACAGGGCGAATTACGAGCAGTACTTC	NA	TRBJ2-7	NA	TRBV11-2
CASSLGPTGAGELFF	TGCGCCAGCAGCCTAGGTCCCACGGGGGCCGGGGAGCTGTTTTTT	NA	TRBJ2-2	NA	TRBV5-1
CASSYLARDSPYEQYF	TGTGCCAGCAGTTATTTGGCCCGGGACAGTCCCTACGAGCAGTACTTC	TRBD1	TRBJ2-7	once	TRBV6-5
CASKPGLSLYEQYF	TGTGCCAGCAAACCGGGACTGAGCCTCTACGAGCAGTACTTC	NA	TRBJ2-7	NA	TRBV2
CASSETGGNEKLFF	TGCGCCAGCAGCGAGACAGGGGGCAATGAAAAACTGTTTTTT	TRBD1	TRBJ1-4	NA	TRBV5-1
CASNFDRVGNQPQHF	TGTGCCAGTAATTTTGACAGGGTCGGCAATCAGCCCCAGCATTTT	TRBD1	TRBJ1-5	NA	TRBV19
CASSLARDTDTQYF	TGTGCCAGCAGCTTAGCGCGCGACACAGATACGCAGTATTTT	NA	TRBJ2-3	NA	TRBV7-9
CASSQDRTGGGGEKLFF	TGTGCCAGCAGCCAAGATCGGACCGGGGGTGGTGGGGAAAAACTGTTTTTT	NA	TRBJ1-4	NA	TRBV4-2
CASTTYVAHTDTQYF	TGTGCCAGCACCACGTACGTGGCCCACACAGATACGCAGTATTTT	NA	TRBJ2-3	few	TRBV9
CATSNPGQNTEAFF	TGTGCCACCAGCAACCCGGGACAGAACACTGAAGCTTTCTTT	NA	TRBJ1-1	NA	TRBV15
CATSERTSGRSTDTQYF	TGTGCCACCAGTGAAAGGACTAGCGGACGAAGCACAGATACGCAGTATTTT	TRBD2	TRBJ2-3	once	TRBV24-1
CASSYDRGRNYGYTF	TGTGCCAGCAGTTACGACAGGGGGCGTAACTATGGCTACACCTTC	TRBD1	TRBJ1-2	NA	TRBV6-5
CASRTSGGARRDNEQYF	TGTGCCAGTAGGACTAGCGGGGGGGCCAGGAGGGATAACGAGCAGTACTTC	TRBD2	TRBJ2-7	once	TRBV9
CASSGEGVEPLHF	TGTGCCAGTAGCGGTGAGGGAGTTGAACCCCTCCACTTT	NA	TRBJ1-6	NA	TRBV19
CASSGGGVGYGYTF	TGTGCCAGCAGTGGAGGTGGAGTAGGCTATGGCTACACCTTC	NA	TRBJ1-2	NA	TRBV25-1
CASSSRWGDREQYF	TGTGCCAGCAGCTCTCGATGGGGGGATCGCGAGCAGTACTTC	NA	TRBJ2-7	many	TRBV9
CSASGTPGQGATSTDTQYF	TGCAGTGCTAGTGGTACACCGGGACAGGGCGCGACCAGCACAGATACGCAGTATTTT	TRBD1	TRBJ2-3	NA	TRBV20-1